The clone carrying this TCR beta chain was recorded only once. This record belongs to a study of blood T cell repertoires in COVID-19. For the study at large: Samples came from the United States, Italy and Spain, spanning acute and convalescent COVID-19. PBMCs, B-cell-depleted T cells, or T cells were the source of the cDNA or gDNA that made up the material.

Study processing details: By means of reference gene primer amplification, nucleated cell counts were estimated. Sequenced by immunoSEQ multiplex PCR; TCRdb stores in-frame clones only, minus some. The V and J calls and clone size come from that table; D and trimming were worked out from the DNA. The table records over 200,000 clones, around 75% of them present only once. Looked up from germline, CDR1 is MGHRA and CDR2 is YSYEKL. The CDR3 is made up of 14 amino acids. The V gene end was trimmed by 3 bases and the J gene end by 7 bases; junction bases not matched to a gene: 7. V gene TRBV4-1 combines with J gene TRBJ1-2; the match to TRBD1 covers 8 bases. Sequencing was carried out using peripheral blood. The receptor was isolated from a human donor in a cohort sampled during active COVID-19. The DNA of the CDR3 is TGCGCCAGCAGCCAGGTGACAGGGGCGGCTGGCTACACCTTC. Its translation: CASSQVTGAAGYTF.